This T cell receptor beta chain was recovered during a study of CD8+CD57+ T cells in acquired aplastic anemia. CDR3 size: 14 residues. The V gene's germline CDR1 is ENHRY and CDR2 SYGVKD. Trimming removed 7 bases from V and 3 bases from J; junction bases left unmatched: 7. This clonotype has at least ten counts. TCR beta VDJ and CDR3 profiling used genomic DNA as template. TCRdb itself ran the reads through MiXCR, one entry per CDR3 protein. The sample includes about 270,000 distinct CDR3 sequences, around 60% of them seen just once. The sample taken for sequencing was sorted CD4+, CD8+, or CD8+CD57+ T cells (not recorded which) from PBMCs. This sequence originates from a human donor with severe aplastic anemia or a healthy control (not recorded which). This sequence joins TRBV10-3 and TRBJ2-7; TRBD1 aligns across 9 bases. CDR3: CAINQRGQGYEQYF. CDR3 in DNA: TGTGCCATCAACCAAAGGGGACAGGGCTACGAGCAGTACTTC.